The TCR beta chain described here comes from a study of technical replicates of blood from several donors. CDR3 length equals 15 residues. Germline loops: CDR1 PRHDT, CDR2 FYEKMQ (reference sequence). J lost 8 bases, V lost 1 base, and 7 bases had no gene match. Profiling relied on immunoSEQ multiplex PCR, and the TCRdb table lists in-frame clones only, not all of them. The table includes around 80,000 clones, about 91% detected once. This chain connects TRBV13 to TRBJ2-1; TRBD2 matches at 8 bases. This clonotype originated in a human donor in good health. Specimen: T cells isolated from PBMCs. The CDR3 nucleotides are TGTGCCAGCAGCTTAGATATAGCGGGACGCGATGAGCAGTTCTTC. Amino acid sequence: CASSLDIAGRDEQFF.